Reported below is one T cell receptor beta chain. One entry per CDR3 protein results from TCRdb running MiXCR on the PCR reads. The sample carries more than 80,000 distinct CDR3 sequences, around 50% recorded once. The data were taken from a study of CDR3 diversity in severe acne. Germline CDR1 MGHDK, CDR2 SYGVNS. The CDR3 is 17 amino acids. V gave up 1 base and J gave up 2 bases, with 15 bases separating them. The chain joins TRBV25-1 to TRBJ2-1; D is perhaps TRBD1 or TRBD2 (6 bases each). Sample: blood. The sequence derives from a male donor with severe acne vulgaris. The CDR3 bases are TGTGCCAGCAGTGAATCCCATGGGGGGCAGGCCTACAATGAGCAGTTCTTC. It encodes CASSESHGGQAYNEQFF. The full variable domain, in which reference TRBV25-1 and TRBJ2-1 provide the parts outside the CDR3, is EADIYQTPRYLVIGTGKKITLECSQTMGHDKMYWYQQDPGMELHLIHYSYGVNSTEKGDLSSESTVSRIRTEHFPLTLESARPSHTSQYLCASSESHGGQAYNEQFFGPGTRLTVL.